Listed below are T cell receptor beta chains from one sample, sequenced in a study of blood T cell repertoires in COVID-19. The repertoire was sequenced with immunoSEQ multiplex PCR; TCRdb's copy has only in-frame clones and lacks some. The repertoire holds about 210,000 clones, with 65% to 90% as singletons. The sequenced sample consisted of PBMCs or T cells enriched from blood (not recorded which). The receptors come from a woman in her fifties or sixties with acute COVID-19. CDR3s leave out the opening cysteine and the closing phenylalanine or tryptophan. The size of a clone is reported for some rows only, either as once, few or many, or as a class for expanded clones.

. TRBJ2-1 TRBV5-4 ASSSQGFFDEQF
. TRBJ1-6 TRBV7-2 ASSSRREERSLH
. TRBJ1-6 TRBV30 AWSVQSNSPLH
. TRBJ2-3 TRBV4-3 ASSQVAGSTDTQY
. TRBJ1-4 TRBV11-3 ASSLDTGTNEKLF
. TRBJ1-1 TRBV9 ASSVETGAFRGTEAF
few TRBJ1-2 TRBV3-1/TRBV3-2 ASSQYSGTGGDYGYT
. TRBJ2-1 TRBV11-2 ASSLQGARSEQF
. TRBJ1-3 TRBV7-9 ASSTLNRGLGDTIY
. TRBJ2-5 TRBV29-1 SVSPPAGGTETQY
. TRBJ1-1 TRBV14 ASSRPGMNTEAF
. TRBJ2-7 TRBV7-8 ASSFIGTGSYEQY
. TRBJ1-3 TRBV7-7 ASSRGLGNTIY
. TRBJ1-4 TRBV2 ASSEIRGSNEKLF
. TRBJ1-2 TRBV5-1 ASSLRVRVPSEGTT
once TRBJ1-5 TRBV27 ASSLKGTGSWPQH
. TRBJ2-5 TRBV6-5 ASTATSQETQY
. TRBJ2-3 TRBV11-2 ASSAGQARTDTQY
. TRBJ1-3 TRBV29-1 SGEGVTGNTIY
. TRBJ1-1 TRBV6-5 ASKHFGTAEAF
. TRBJ1-6 TRBV6-5 ASSLVGSNSPLH
. TRBJ2-1 TRBV6-5 ASSLDGSGRNEQF
. TRBJ2-7 TRBV29-1 SVSWPGKQY
few TRBJ2-7 TRBV18 ASSFSSYEQY
. TRBJ1-2 TRBV19 ASSLFYGYT
. TRBJ1-2 TRBV2 ASSEGLGGVTYGYT
. TRBJ2-3 TRBV18 ASSPKQASTDTQY
. TRBJ1-6 TRBV28 ATKTGGAGSPLH
. TRBJ2-3 TRBV7-8 ASSFSVAGGTDTQY
. TRBJ2-7 TRBV5-5 ASRSDPGGRYEQY
. TRBJ2-3 TRBV11-2 ASSSPGGLPSDTQY
. TRBJ2-5 TRBV19 ASSGGQLASQETQY
. TRBJ2-3 TRBV28 ASRVLTDTQY
. TRBJ1-1 TRBV21-1 ASSPGQGMNTEAF
. TRBJ1-2 TRBV11-2 ASSLVRTGTYGYT
few TRBJ2-1 TRBV7-2 ASSLFGLAGSDEQF
. TRBJ2-2 TRBV3-1/TRBV3-2 ASSHRRQGFGGELF
. TRBJ2-4 TRBV7-2 ASSRPGQTPVQY
. TRBJ1-4 TRBV5-1 ASSPGESNEKLF
. TRBJ2-5 TRBV5-1 ASSLPSGGAGETQY
. TRBJ2-3 TRBV4-1 ASSPQISTDTQY
few TRBJ2-2 TRBV5-4 ASSDPRTAGVSGELF